The source of this T cell receptor (beta chain) is a study of monozygotic twins with cystic fibrosis. Study results and limitations: Shared CDR3 numbers were not associated with age, concordance or severity.

CDR3 length: 13 residues. CDR1 and CDR2 from the germline V gene are SGHNT and YYREEE (reference sequence). The V and J ends lost 4 bases and 7 bases respectively, with 9 bases between them. Worth noting for this clone: Its antigen is not known.

Clones were sequenced by immunoSEQ multiplex PCR, and TCRdb holds only the in-frame ones, with some missing. The sample lists about 14,000 clones; roughly 84% were seen once. Input material: blood. The TCR originated in a boy aged 5-17 years with cystic fibrosis. The genes are TRBV5-4 and TRBJ1-6, with a possible D match to TRBD1 (6 bases). The CDR3 nucleotides read TGTGCCAGCAGCGACGACAGGAATTCACCCCTCCACTTT. As protein: CASSDDRNSPLHF.